The present T cell receptor beta chain was sequenced within a study of T cell repertoires in cytomegalovirus infection. Study information: Matching HLA type and CMV infection were both indicated by public TCR beta signatures.

TCRdb passed the reads through MiXCR, listing each CDR3 protein once. Counted here are 700,000 to 950,000 distinct CDR3 sequences, approximately 30% occurring once; the ten biggest clones make up 9.5% to 15%. This clonotype showed up just a few times. Its cognate antigen is unknown. The CDR3 length is 15 residues. Germline V lookup: CDR1 SEHNR, CDR2 FQNEAQ (reference sequence). Between the trimmed V and J ends, which lost 5 bases and 0 bases, there was a span of 14 bases. The genes are TRBV7-9 and TRBJ2-7; D uncertain. Sequenced here: cultured CD8+ T cells from PBMCs, sampled from culture after CMV antigen stimulation. The source of this sequence is a human donor in good health (CMV status not recorded). Some clones in this sample may be carry-over from other donors' samples. CDR3 sequence: CASSPEGWNSYEQYF. CDR3 in DNA: TGTGCCAGCAGCCCCGAAGGGTGGAACTCCTACGAGCAGTACTTC.